A selection of T cell receptor beta chains follows, all from one sample in a study of blood T cell repertoires in COVID-19. Sequenced by immunoSEQ multiplex PCR; TCRdb stores in-frame clones only, minus some. This table has some 340,000 clones, 90% appearing once. Material: PBMCs or T cells enriched from blood (not recorded which). The receptor source for this set is a woman between 25 and 40 years old who had been exposed to COVID-19. The CDR3 runs from the conserved cysteine through the conserved F or W. D genes are given only for firm matches. Where a row states a size, it is once, few, many or the class of an expanded clone; other rows omit it.

d_gene	v_gene	abundance	j_gene	CDR3aa	CDR3nt
TRBD1	TRBV5-4	.	TRBJ1-6	CASSYNDRANSPLHF	TGTGCCAGCAGTTATAATGACAGGGCTAATTCACCCCTCCACTTT
TRBD1	TRBV7-8	.	TRBJ2-4	CASSLTGDREMAKNIQYF	TGTGCCAGCAGCTTAACCGGGGACAGGGAGATGGCCAAAAACATTCAGTACTTC
.	TRBV30	.	TRBJ1-3	CAWNRAGNTIYF	TGTGCCTGGAACAGGGCTGGAAACACCATATATTTT
.	TRBV15	.	TRBJ1-5	CATSRTLDSYSNQPQHF	TGTGCCACCAGCAGGACTCTTGACAGTTATAGCAATCAGCCCCAGCATTTT
TRBD1	TRBV5-4	.	TRBJ1-2	CASKDRVANYGYTF	TGTGCCAGCAAAGACAGGGTAGCTAACTATGGCTACACCTTC
.	TRBV25-1	.	TRBJ1-1	CASSVRTDTEAFF	TGTGCCAGCAGTGTTCGAACAGACACTGAAGCTTTCTTT
.	TRBV5-6	.	TRBJ1-2	CASRLQGYGYTF	TGTGCCAGCAGACTGCAGGGTTATGGCTACACCTTC
.	TRBV7-8	.	TRBJ1-5	CASSLAGGGGQPQHF	TGTGCCAGCAGCTTAGCAGGAGGGGGGGGTCAGCCCCAGCATTTT
.	TRBV4-3	.	TRBJ1-1	CASSQDDIQLNTEAFF	TGCGCCAGCAGCCAAGATGATATACAGCTGAACACTGAAGCTTTCTTT
.	TRBV6-5	.	TRBJ1-6	CASSYTTGGDSPLHF	TGTGCCAGCAGTTATACGACAGGCGGAGATTCACCCCTCCACTTT
TRBD2	TRBV29-1	.	TRBJ2-7	CSVVPLAGGLEQYF	TGCAGCGTTGTACCACTAGCGGGGGGGTTGGAGCAGTACTTC
.	TRBV10-3	.	TRBJ1-6	CAIMRETYNSPLHF	TGTGCCATCATGCGAGAAACCTATAATTCACCCCTCCACTTT
TRBD1	TRBV5-6	.	TRBJ1-2	CASSYGTVGGYTF	TGTGCCAGCAGCTACGGGACAGTGGGTGGCTACACCTTC
TRBD1	TRBV20-1	.	TRBJ2-7	CSASRQGAGEQYF	TGCAGTGCTAGTAGACAGGGGGCAGGCGAGCAGTACTTC
TRBD1	TRBV7-9	.	TRBJ1-2	CASSLAGQVANYGYTF	TGTGCCAGCAGCTTAGCCGGACAGGTAGCTAACTATGGCTACACCTTC
.	TRBV27	.	TRBJ1-4	CASSLGSGVEKLFF	TGTGCCAGCAGTTTAGGATCAGGGGTTGAAAAACTGTTTTTT
TRBD1	TRBV18	once	TRBJ1-2	CASSQGQGNYGYTF	TGTGCCAGCTCCCAGGGACAGGGGAACTATGGCTACACCTTC
.	TRBV3-1/TRBV3-2	.	TRBJ2-7	CASSHPGQRTYEQYF	TGTGCCAGCAGCCACCCGGGACAACGAACCTACGAGCAGTACTTC
TRBD2	TRBV11-3	.	TRBJ2-3	CASSTRSGGAIDTQYF	TGTGCCAGCAGCACCCGGAGCGGGGGGGCGATAGATACGCAGTATTTT
.	TRBV1	.	TRBJ1-6	CTSSQEHSSSPLHF	TGCACCAGCAGCCAAGAGCATTCGAGTTCACCCCTCCACTTT
TRBD1	TRBV5-1	.	TRBJ1-3	CASSRTGSGNTIYF	TGCGCCAGCAGCAGGACAGGGAGTGGAAACACCATATATTTT
TRBD1	TRBV5-1	few	TRBJ2-7	CASSWGQHYEQYF	TGCGCCAGCAGCTGGGGACAGCACTACGAGCAGTACTTC
.	TRBV9	.	TRBJ1-3	CVSSVGPGSVAGNTIYF	TGTGTCAGCAGCGTAGGGCCGGGATCAGTCGCTGGAAACACCATATATTTT
.	TRBV5-6	.	TRBJ1-2	CASSLAGSYGYTF	TGTGCCAGCAGCTTGGCAGGTAGCTATGGCTACACCTTC
.	TRBV6-4	.	TRBJ1-2	CASSTVNYGYTF	TGTGCCAGCTCGACAGTCAACTATGGCTACACCTTC
.	TRBV5-4	.	TRBJ1-3	CASSSQGTGNTIYF	TGTGCCAGCAGCTCACAGGGAACCGGAAACACCATATATTTT